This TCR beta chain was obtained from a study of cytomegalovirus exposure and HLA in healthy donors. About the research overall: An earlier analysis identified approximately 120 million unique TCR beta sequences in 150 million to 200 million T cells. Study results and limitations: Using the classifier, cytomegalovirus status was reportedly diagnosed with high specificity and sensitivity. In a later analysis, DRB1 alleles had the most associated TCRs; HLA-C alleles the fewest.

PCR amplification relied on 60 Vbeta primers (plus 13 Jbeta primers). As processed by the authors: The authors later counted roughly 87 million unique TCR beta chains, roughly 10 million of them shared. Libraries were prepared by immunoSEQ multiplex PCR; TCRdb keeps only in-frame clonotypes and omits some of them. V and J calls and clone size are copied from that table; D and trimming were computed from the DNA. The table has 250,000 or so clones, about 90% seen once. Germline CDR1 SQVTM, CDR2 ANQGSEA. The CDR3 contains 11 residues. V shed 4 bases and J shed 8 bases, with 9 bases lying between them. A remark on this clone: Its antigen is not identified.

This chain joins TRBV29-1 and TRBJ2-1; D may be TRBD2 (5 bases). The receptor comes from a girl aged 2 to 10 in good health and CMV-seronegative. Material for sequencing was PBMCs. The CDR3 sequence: CSVALGDEQFF. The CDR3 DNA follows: TGCAGCGTTGCCCTCGGGGATGAGCAGTTCTTC.